What follows describes a single T cell receptor (beta chain). This record comes from a study of shared clonotypes between healthy human individuals. Study details: Every donor yielded three CD4 naive, three CD4 memory, two CD8 naive and one CD8 memory plate.

Sorted-subset replicate PCR reactions were performed with about 200 ng DNA, corresponding to about 32,000 T cell genomes. Generated by immunoSEQ multiplex PCR, the TCRdb table keeps only in-frame clones and is missing some. The sample contains around 750,000 clones, around 72% of which appear only once. This CDR3 has 15 amino acids. Germline CDR1 reads SGHTA; CDR2 reads FQGNSA. Losses at the gene ends were 3 bases for V and 6 bases for J; bases not matched to a gene: 6. Partitioning of CD4+ cells yielded a CD45RA+ naive subset and a CD45RA-negative memory subset. The chain has TRBV7-2 and TRBJ2-7; 12 nucleotides line up with TRBD2. Sequencing was carried out using memory CD4+ T cells sorted from blood. The subset was: CD45RA-negative fraction. The source of this sequence is a woman aged 30 to 39 in good health. The DNA of the CDR3 is TGTGCCAGCAGCTTCCAGGCACTAGCGGGAGGCGAGCAGTACTTC. Protein product: CASSFQALAGGEQYF.